Listed below are T cell receptor beta chains from one sample, sequenced in a study of cytomegalovirus exposure and HLA in healthy donors. Produced via immunoSEQ multiplex PCR; TCRdb's table is partial and in-frame only. The table has some 170,000 clones, around 88% seen once; the top ten hold 2% to 2.5%. The sample comprised PBMCs. The receptors were gathered from a woman under 30 in good health and CMV-seronegative. Both conserved end residues are part of each CDR3. The D gene is left open where the match is weak. The size field is filled for only some rows; it gives once, few, many or a size class.

size	D	V	J	DNA	CDR3
NA	NA	TRBV27	TRBJ2-4	TGTGCCAGCAGTTTAGTGGACGGGGGAGGCATTCAGTACTTC	CASSLVDGGGIQYF
NA	TRBD1	TRBV4-2	TRBJ1-3	TGTGCCAGCAGCCTTAGGACAGGGACTGGAAACACCATATATTTT	CASSLRTGTGNTIYF
NA	NA	TRBV27	TRBJ2-2	TGTGCCAGCAGCCCCTTCTTACTAACCGGGGAGCTGTTTTTT	CASSPFLLTGELFF
NA	NA	TRBV7-9	TRBJ1-2	TGTGCCAGCAGCTTGACACCCAACTATGGCTACACCTTC	CASSLTPNYGYTF
NA	NA	TRBV29-1	TRBJ1-1	TGCAGCGTTGAACCGGGGGAGCGGACTGAAGCTTTCTTT	CSVEPGERTEAFF
NA	TRBD1	TRBV30	TRBJ1-5	TGTGCCTGGACCGGGCCCGGGACAGGTGCCATGAATCAGCCCCAGCATTTT	CAWTGPGTGAMNQPQHF
NA	NA	TRBV25-1	TRBJ1-2	TGTGCCAGCAGTCTCCAGAATCACTATGGCTACACCTTC	CASSLQNHYGYTF
NA	TRBD2	TRBV30	TRBJ2-5	TGTGCCTGGAGTGTACGAGCGGGGGGGCCGAGAGAGACCCAGTACTTC	CAWSVRAGGPRETQYF
NA	TRBD1	TRBV27	TRBJ2-2	TGTGCCAGCAGTTTATCGTTAGGGGGCTCTGGCGGGGAGCTGTTTTTT	CASSLSLGGSGGELFF
NA	NA	TRBV6-1	TRBJ1-5	TGTGCCAGCAGTGAACCTGACTACGGCAATCAGCCCCAGCATTTT	CASSEPDYGNQPQHF
NA	NA	TRBV27	TRBJ1-2	TGTGCCAGCAGTTTATCCGCCACACATAACTATGGCTACACCTTC	CASSLSATHNYGYTF
NA	NA	TRBV7-9	TRBJ1-2	TGTGCCAGCAGCTTAGCCGAGACAGTTAACTATGGCTACACCTTC	CASSLAETVNYGYTF
NA	NA	TRBV5-6	TRBJ2-1	TGTGCCAGCGCTGGTAGCTCCTTCCGTGATGAGCAGTTCTTC	CASAGSSFRDEQFF
NA	TRBD1	TRBV6-5	TRBJ1-2	TGTGCCAGCAGTTACGGACAGGGGACCTATGGCTACACCTTC	CASSYGQGTYGYTF
NA	TRBD1	TRBV7-2	TRBJ1-2	TGTGCCAGCAGCTTGAGCGGACAGGGGAATGGCTACACCTTC	CASSLSGQGNGYTF
NA	NA	TRBV7-9	TRBJ2-1	TGTGCCAGCAGCTTCCCCCCGTACTCTGCCTACAATGAGCAGTTCTTC	CASSFPPYSAYNEQFF
NA	TRBD1	TRBV5-4	TRBJ2-7	TGTGCCAGCAGCAGAGGGGGCCCTAGCTCCTACGAGCAGTACTTC	CASSRGGPSSYEQYF
NA	NA	TRBV19	TRBJ1-2	TGTGCCAGTAGTATCCAGGGTACTAACTATGGCTACACCTTC	CASSIQGTNYGYTF
NA	NA	TRBV6-6	TRBJ1-3	TGTGCCAGCAGTTACTCTCGTCCCACAGGGAACACCATATATTTT	CASSYSRPTGNTIYF
NA	NA	TRBV11-1	TRBJ1-6	TGTGCCAGCAGCTTATCGCGGAATTCACCCCTCCACTTT	CASSLSRNSPLHF
NA	NA	TRBV10-3	TRBJ1-1	TGTGCCATACGGGACCGAGGGGGTAAAAGGGAAGCTTTCTTT	CAIRDRGGKREAFF
NA	NA	TRBV27	TRBJ2-2	TGTGCCAGCAGTTGGAATACAGGGAACACCGGGGAGCTGTTTTTT	CASSWNTGNTGELFF
NA	NA	TRBV6-1	TRBJ2-1	TGTGCCAGCAGTGGGGACACCTACAATGAGCAGTTCTTC	CASSGDTYNEQFF
NA	NA	TRBV4-2	TRBJ1-2	TGTGCCAGCAGCCAAGATTTTACAGGCTATGGCTACACCTTC	CASSQDFTGYGYTF
NA	NA	TRBV29-1	TRBJ2-7	TGCAGCGTTCGCGGCGGAGGAGGGGCCAACGAGCAGTACTTC	CSVRGGGGANEQYF
NA	NA	TRBV5-6	TRBJ2-3	TGTGCCAGCAGCTTGACAGGGAACACAGATACGCAGTATTTT	CASSLTGNTDTQYF
NA	NA	TRBV9	TRBJ2-4	TGTGCCAGCAGCGTAGGGAACGGCATCGGGACTGACTTTGCCAAAAACATTCAGTACTTC	CASSVGNGIGTDFAKNIQYF
once	NA	TRBV19	TRBJ1-1	TGTGCCAGTACGCTGGGGGGAGAGATGAACACTGAAGCTTTCTTT	CASTLGGEMNTEAFF
NA	NA	TRBV5-6	TRBJ1-1	TGTGCCAGCAGCGCCAGGGATTGGTGGACTGAAGCTTTCTTT	CASSARDWWTEAFF
NA	TRBD1	TRBV15	TRBJ1-4	TGTGCCACCAGCAGATTTGGAGGAGGGGGCGCGGATGAAAAACTGTTTTTT	CATSRFGGGGADEKLFF
once	TRBD1	TRBV7-2	TRBJ1-5	TGTGCCAGCAGCTTTAGCTGGCAGGGGGGCTGGCCCCAGCATTTT	CASSFSWQGGWPQHF
NA	TRBD1	TRBV7-9	TRBJ1-2	TGTGCCAGCCCCGAGGGGGCGGAGAGTGACTACACCTTC	CASPEGAESDYTF
NA	TRBD1	TRBV6-5	TRBJ1-1	TGTGCCAGCAGTTCAATCGAGGGGGCGGCTGAAGCTTTCTTT	CASSSIEGAAEAFF
NA	NA	TRBV9	TRBJ1-1	TGTGCCAGCAGCGTAGACGGCAGGGGTGAAACTGAAGCTTTCTTT	CASSVDGRGETEAFF
NA	TRBD1	TRBV4-2	TRBJ2-7	TGTGCCAGCAGCCAAGAACGAGACAGGGGACGAAGCTACGAGCAGTACTTC	CASSQERDRGRSYEQYF
NA	NA	TRBV19	TRBJ2-7	TGTGCCAGTAGTCTACAGTTCTCAACTCCCGAGCAGTACTTC	CASSLQFSTPEQYF
NA	NA	TRBV7-9	TRBJ2-7	TGTGCCAGCAGCTCGACAGCCGATTCCTACGAGCAGTACTTC	CASSSTADSYEQYF
once	NA	TRBV10-2	TRBJ2-7	TGCGCCAGCAGGGGTTGGGGCGGGGCCACCTACGAGCAGTACTTC	CASRGWGGATYEQYF
NA	NA	TRBV7-8	TRBJ1-2	TGTGCCAGCAGCTCGGCTGACAGGAAAACTTACTATGGCTACACCTTC	CASSSADRKTYYGYTF
NA	NA	TRBV5-1	TRBJ2-7	TGCGCCAGCAGCCCCGACAGGCTTCGAGGCGAGCAGTACTTC	CASSPDRLRGEQYF
NA	NA	TRBV4-2	TRBJ2-7	TGTGCCAGCAGCCCAAGTTATTACAGCAGGGTAGCGGCCCTCGGCGAGCAGTACTTC	CASSPSYYSRVAALGEQYF
medium-sized	TRBD1	TRBV2	TRBJ2-7	TGTGCCACCCGAAAGGGACAGGGGGCGCCAGGGGAGCAGTACTTC	CATRKGQGAPGEQYF
NA	NA	TRBV13	TRBJ1-1	TGTGCCAGCAGCTTAGTAACAGATAAAGCTTTCTTT	CASSLVTDKAFF
NA	NA	TRBV9	TRBJ1-1	TGTGCCAGCAGCGTAGACATACCCCCCACTGAAGCTTTCTTT	CASSVDIPPTEAFF
once	NA	TRBV6-5	TRBJ2-3	TGTGCCAGCAGTTACTCGTTGAGAGATACGCAGTATTTT	CASSYSLRDTQYF
NA	NA	TRBV5-1	TRBJ1-2	TGCGCCAGCAGCTTGGTGGCGGGGGGCGAAGTAGAAGGCTACACCTTC	CASSLVAGGEVEGYTF
NA	NA	TRBV5-6	TRBJ1-2	TGTGCCAGCAGCTTGGCTTACACACAGGGTCCCGAAGGCTACACCTTC	CASSLAYTQGPEGYTF
once	NA	TRBV9	TRBJ2-2	TGTGCCAGCAGCAGCTCTACACAGTGGCTGTTTTTT	CASSSSTQWLFF
NA	NA	TRBV30	TRBJ2-3	TGTGCCTGGGTGTCTACAGGCACAGATACGCAGTATTTT	CAWVSTGTDTQYF
NA	NA	TRBV7-2	TRBJ1-4	TGTGCCAGCAGCTCCAGGGCAACTAATGAAAAACTGTTTTTT	CASSSRATNEKLFF
NA	TRBD2	TRBV10-3	TRBJ2-3	TGTGCCATCAGTGAGCGGACTAGCGGCACAGATACGCAGTATTTT	CAISERTSGTDTQYF
NA	NA	TRBV14	TRBJ1-2	TGTGCCAGCAGCCAAGATGCAGGGCATGGCTACACCTTC	CASSQDAGHGYTF
few	NA	TRBV19	TRBJ1-2	TGTGCCAGTACAGGATCCCCTAACTATGGCTACACCTTC	CASTGSPNYGYTF
NA	NA	TRBV6-1	TRBJ1-2	TGTGCCAGCAGAGGGGCAGGGTCACGCGGCTACACCTTC	CASRGAGSRGYTF